The present T cell receptor beta chain was sequenced within a study of blood T cell repertoires in COVID-19. Study-level information: PBMCs, B-cell-depleted T cells, or T cells were the source of the cDNA or gDNA that made up the material.

Germline loops: CDR1 MGHRA, CDR2 YSYEKL. This CDR3 comprises 14 residues. V was shortened by 0 bases and J by 4 bases, with 7 bases between the two germline ends. The table came from immunoSEQ multiplex PCR; TCRdb's copy has only in-frame clones and leaves some out. The sample yields more than 200,000 clones, roughly 86% seen once. Recovered status in Cohort 3 required two negative PCRs, clearance, or symptom resolution. Sequenced sample: PBMCs or T cells enriched from blood (not recorded which). The receptor's source is a woman in her forties or fifties who had recovered from COVID-19. The chain links TRBV4-1 to TRBJ2-1, with unresolved D. CDR3 coding DNA: TGCGCCAGCAGCCAAGAGCCAGTTTACAATGAGCAGTTCTTC. Amino acid sequence: CASSQEPVYNEQFF.